This TCR beta chain was observed in a study of CXCR3-negative and CXCR3-positive naive CD8 T cells. Study-wide results and caveats: Relative to CXCR3-negative naive cells, CXCR3-positive naive cells had more hydrophobic TRB CDR3s.

The authors prepared UMI-labeled TRB cDNA libraries by 5' RACE. TCRdb re-analyzed the 5' RACE reads; it lists each CDR3 protein once, without DNA. The sample holds just under 90,000 distinct CDR3 sequences. Comment on this clonotype: Its cognate antigen is unknown.

This CDR3 is built from 12 residues. The germline CDR1 and CDR2 sequences are SGHDT and YYEEEE. The genes are TRBV5-6 and TRBJ1-5. Source material: naive CXCR3+ CD8+ T cells from blood. This sample's subset: CD45RO-CCR7+CD27+CD95- naive CD8+ T cells expressing CXCR3 (TNR3+). The clonotype was recovered from a human donor in good health. Some clones in this sample may be carry-over from other donors' samples. This CDR3 reads CASSLGIQPQHF.